Here is one TCR beta chain with its context. What the recovered Cohort 3 donors had was two negative PCRs, clearance, or symptom resolution. The data were taken from a study of blood T cell repertoires in COVID-19. At the level of the study: Material from acute and convalescent COVID-19 was sourced from the United States, Italy and Spain.

Sequencing was performed with immunoSEQ multiplex PCR; in TCRdb, only in-frame clones are kept and a portion is missing. The sample lists under 300,000 clones; just over 85% were seen once. From germline, CDR1 is SGHRS and CDR2 YFSETQ. J lost 0 bases, V lost 1 base, and 6 bases had no gene match. The CDR3 covers 17 residues. This TCR derives from a man between 18 and 35 years old who had recovered from COVID-19. The material sequenced was PBMCs or T cells enriched from blood (not recorded which). V gene TRBV5-1 combines with J gene TRBJ2-3; TRBD2 aligns across 9 bases. For the CDR3, the DNA is TGCGCCAGCAGCTTGAATTTGCTAGCGGGGAGCACAGATACGCAGTATTTT. Translated: CASSLNLLAGSTDTQYF.